These T cell receptor beta chains were read from a single sample in a study of blood T cells in healthy people across ages. TCRdb reprocessed the 5' RACE reads with MiXCR, giving one entry per CDR3 protein. In the table there are some 750,000 distinct CDR3 sequences, about a fifth of which are singletons. The sequenced material came from blood. The source is a man between 65 and 85 years old in good health. Both conserved end residues are part of each CDR3. A D gene is named only where the DNA matches it firmly. Rows may omit the clone size; those that give it use once, few, many or a size class.

D gene: TRBD2; CDR3 length: 15; J gene: TRBJ2-1; clone size: few; V gene: TRBV19; CDR3 DNA: TGTGCCAGTAGTCCCTCTAGCGGGGCGCACAATGAGCAGTTCTTC; CDR3 protein: CASSPSSGAHNEQFF
D gene: TRBD2; CDR3 length: 13; J gene: TRBJ2-3; clone size: NA; V gene: TRBV20-1; CDR3 DNA: TGCAGTGCTCCGGGGACTAGTTTGTATACGCAGTATTTT; CDR3 protein: CSAPGTSLYTQYF
D gene: NA; CDR3 length: 14; J gene: TRBJ1-2; clone size: few; V gene: TRBV7-2; CDR3 DNA: TGTGCCAGCAGCTTACCGCCCGTAAGCGTGGGCTACACCTTC; CDR3 protein: CASSLPPVSVGYTF
D gene: NA; CDR3 length: 16; J gene: TRBJ1-4; clone size: few; V gene: TRBV18; CDR3 DNA: TGTGCCAGCTCAGACTCAAGCCGACCAACTAATGAAAAACTGTTTTTT; CDR3 protein: CASSDSSRPTNEKLFF
D gene: NA; CDR3 length: 15; J gene: TRBJ1-1; clone size: NA; V gene: TRBV5-1; CDR3 DNA: TGCGCCAGCAGCGTCCGAGGGGGACGCGACACTGAAGCTTTCTTT; CDR3 protein: CASSVRGGRDTEAFF
D gene: NA; CDR3 length: 16; J gene: TRBJ2-2; clone size: NA; V gene: TRBV20-1; CDR3 DNA: TGCAGTGCTAGAGTTGATGGGGCTCTCGAGGGCGGGGAGCTGTTTTTT; CDR3 protein: CSARVDGALEGGELFF
D gene: TRBD2; CDR3 length: 16; J gene: TRBJ2-3; clone size: few; V gene: TRBV15; CDR3 DNA: TGTGCCACCAGCAGATATAGCGGGGGGCCTTCGGATACGCAGTATTTT; CDR3 protein: CATSRYSGGPSDTQYF
D gene: NA; CDR3 length: 14; J gene: TRBJ1-5; clone size: many; V gene: TRBV20-1; CDR3 DNA: TGCAGTGCTAGGAAGCCCATGGAGGACGGGCCCCAGCATTTT; CDR3 protein: CSARKPMEDGPQHF
D gene: NA; CDR3 length: 16; J gene: TRBJ2-2; clone size: once; V gene: TRBV20-1; CDR3 DNA: TGCAGTGCTAGAGCAATACCGGGACAAAACACCGGGGAGCTGTTTTTT; CDR3 protein: CSARAIPGQNTGELFF
D gene: TRBD2; CDR3 length: 13; J gene: TRBJ2-5; clone size: NA; V gene: TRBV24-1; CDR3 DNA: TGTGCCACCAGTGATTTGACTAGCGGGACCCAGTACTTC; CDR3 protein: CATSDLTSGTQYF
D gene: NA; CDR3 length: 14; J gene: TRBJ2-5; clone size: NA; V gene: TRBV6-6; CDR3 DNA: TGTGCCAGCAGGAGGGACGGTCCCTCAGAGACCCAGTACTTC; CDR3 protein: CASRRDGPSETQYF
D gene: NA; CDR3 length: 13; J gene: TRBJ2-7; clone size: NA; V gene: TRBV5-1; CDR3 DNA: TGCGCCAGCAGCTTCCTCCCCCCCTACGAGCAGTACTTC; CDR3 protein: CASSFLPPYEQYF
D gene: TRBD1; CDR3 length: 15; J gene: TRBJ2-3; clone size: many; V gene: TRBV7-2; CDR3 DNA: TGTGCCAGCAGCTCGCGACAGGGACGCACAGATACGCAGTATTTT; CDR3 protein: CASSSRQGRTDTQYF
D gene: NA; CDR3 length: 14; J gene: TRBJ2-3; clone size: NA; V gene: TRBV6-5; CDR3 DNA: TGTGCCAGCAGTCCGGACAGAAGCACAGATACGCAGTGTTTT; CDR3 protein: CASSPDRSTDTQCF
D gene: NA; CDR3 length: 20; J gene: TRBJ1-1; clone size: NA; V gene: TRBV21-1; CDR3 DNA: TGTGCCAGCAGCAAATGGCCAGAACGGAGGCGGGATGAATCGGACACTGAAGCTTTCTTT; CDR3 protein: CASSKWPERRRDESDTEAFF
D gene: TRBD1; CDR3 length: 16; J gene: TRBJ1-6; clone size: NA; V gene: TRBV3-1; CDR3 DNA: TGTGCCAGCAGCCAAACCTCCGGGACAGAAAATTCACCCCTCCACTTT; CDR3 protein: CASSQTSGTENSPLHF
D gene: NA; CDR3 length: 13; J gene: TRBJ1-1; clone size: NA; V gene: TRBV30; CDR3 DNA: TGTGCCTGGAGTCATGCAGGGCACACTGAAGCTTTCTTT; CDR3 protein: CAWSHAGHTEAFF
D gene: TRBD1; CDR3 length: 15; J gene: TRBJ1-2; clone size: NA; V gene: TRBV30; CDR3 DNA: TGTGCCTGGAGGGAGACAGGGGGCGTCGGGTATGGCTACACCTTC; CDR3 protein: CAWRETGGVGYGYTF
D gene: NA; CDR3 length: 13; J gene: TRBJ1-2; clone size: many; V gene: TRBV14; CDR3 DNA: TGCGCCAGCAGCCAAGACAGGTCCTATGGCTACACCTTC; CDR3 protein: CASSQDRSYGYTF
D gene: NA; CDR3 length: 15; J gene: TRBJ2-7; clone size: many; V gene: TRBV14; CDR3 DNA: TGTGCCAGCAGCCAAGTCTCCCGGGAAATTGGCGAGCAGTACTTC; CDR3 protein: CASSQVSREIGEQYF
D gene: NA; CDR3 length: 15; J gene: TRBJ1-1; clone size: few; V gene: TRBV19; CDR3 DNA: TGTGCCAGTAGTAGTCCATCAGCGATGAACACTGAAGCTTTCTTT; CDR3 protein: CASSSPSAMNTEAFF
D gene: NA; CDR3 length: 15; J gene: TRBJ2-3; clone size: few; V gene: TRBV5-1; CDR3 DNA: TGCGCCAGCAGCTTATCCGGGGCGATCACAGATACGCAGTATTTT; CDR3 protein: CASSLSGAITDTQYF
D gene: NA; CDR3 length: 15; J gene: TRBJ2-5; clone size: many; V gene: TRBV6-5; CDR3 DNA: TGTGCCAGCAGTTACTCGAGGGGACGTCAAGAGACCCAGTACTTC; CDR3 protein: CASSYSRGRQETQYF
D gene: NA; CDR3 length: 12; J gene: TRBJ2-1; clone size: NA; V gene: TRBV6-1; CDR3 DNA: TGTGCCAGCAGTACGACGTACAATGAGCAGTTCTTC; CDR3 protein: CASSTTYNEQFF
D gene: TRBD1; CDR3 length: 15; J gene: TRBJ1-1; clone size: few; V gene: TRBV5-6; CDR3 DNA: TGTGCCAGCAGCAGGACAGGGAGTTTAGTCACTGAAGCTTTCTTT; CDR3 protein: CASSRTGSLVTEAFF
D gene: TRBD1; CDR3 length: 14; J gene: TRBJ1-2; clone size: NA; V gene: TRBV4-3; CDR3 DNA: TGCGCCAGCAGCCAAAAGACAGGGTTACATGGCTACACCTTC; CDR3 protein: CASSQKTGLHGYTF
D gene: NA; CDR3 length: 15; J gene: TRBJ1-2; clone size: NA; V gene: TRBV4-1; CDR3 DNA: TGCGCCAGCAGCCAAGATACAGGGATTAACTATGGCTACACCTTC; CDR3 protein: CASSQDTGINYGYTF
D gene: NA; CDR3 length: 12; J gene: TRBJ1-6; clone size: NA; V gene: TRBV21-1; CDR3 DNA: TGTGCCAGCAGCAAAGGAAGTTCACCCCTCCACTTT; CDR3 protein: CASSKGSSPLHF
D gene: NA; CDR3 length: 11; J gene: TRBJ2-1; clone size: many; V gene: TRBV29-1; CDR3 DNA: TGCAGCGTTGTAGACCGATTGGGGCCGTTCTTC; CDR3 protein: CSVVDRLGPFF
D gene: TRBD1; CDR3 length: 17; J gene: TRBJ2-3; clone size: few; V gene: TRBV2; CDR3 DNA: TGTGCCAGCGGAACGGACAGGCTAATCTCGAGCACAGATACGCAGTATTTT; CDR3 protein: CASGTDRLISSTDTQYF
D gene: NA; CDR3 length: 14; J gene: TRBJ1-6; clone size: few; V gene: TRBV19; CDR3 DNA: TGTGCCAGTAGGCCGCCTAGGGATAATTCACCCCTCCACTTT; CDR3 protein: CASRPPRDNSPLHF
D gene: NA; CDR3 length: 14; J gene: TRBJ1-4; clone size: few; V gene: TRBV7-2; CDR3 DNA: TGTGCCAGCAGCTTATTTGTAGCTAATGAAAAACTGTTTTTT; CDR3 protein: CASSLFVANEKLFF
D gene: NA; CDR3 length: 12; J gene: TRBJ1-2; clone size: few; V gene: TRBV12-3/TRBV12-4; CDR3 DNA: TGTGCCAGCAGTTCGGGCTTTGACGGCTACACCTTC; CDR3 protein: CASSSGFDGYTF
D gene: NA; CDR3 length: 12; J gene: TRBJ1-4; clone size: NA; V gene: TRBV10-2; CDR3 DNA: TGCGCCCTCACCGGGAATGATGAAAAACTGTTTTTT; CDR3 protein: CALTGNDEKLFF
D gene: TRBD1; CDR3 length: 14; J gene: TRBJ2-3; clone size: NA; V gene: TRBV7-2; CDR3 DNA: TGTGCCGGCAGCTTAGGGACAGGGGGGGATACGCAGTATTTT; CDR3 protein: CAGSLGTGGDTQYF
D gene: NA; CDR3 length: 13; J gene: TRBJ1-1; clone size: few; V gene: TRBV18; CDR3 DNA: TGTGCCAGCTCACCAATTCGGGACACTGAAGCTTTCTTT; CDR3 protein: CASSPIRDTEAFF
D gene: NA; CDR3 length: 13; J gene: TRBJ2-5; clone size: NA; V gene: TRBV20-1; CDR3 DNA: TGCAGTGCTAAGACAGGTCCCCAAGAGACCCAGTACTTC; CDR3 protein: CSAKTGPQETQYF
D gene: TRBD1; CDR3 length: 16; J gene: TRBJ2-7; clone size: NA; V gene: TRBV5-8; CDR3 DNA: TGTGCCAGTTCCCCCTCCCCGGGACAGGGAAACTACGAGCAGTACTTC; CDR3 protein: CASSPSPGQGNYEQYF
D gene: TRBD2; CDR3 length: 14; J gene: TRBJ2-2; clone size: NA; V gene: TRBV20-1; CDR3 DNA: TGCAGCCCTGGGGGGGACCCCGACACCGGGGAGCTGTTTTTT; CDR3 protein: CSPGGDPDTGELFF
D gene: NA; CDR3 length: 16; J gene: TRBJ2-1; clone size: NA; V gene: TRBV21-1; CDR3 DNA: TGTGCCAGCAGGAAACCCGGGACAGGAGGGTATAATGAGCAGTTCTTC; CDR3 protein: CASRKPGTGGYNEQFF
D gene: NA; CDR3 length: 11; J gene: TRBJ2-7; clone size: many; V gene: TRBV7-2; CDR3 DNA: TGTGCCAGCAGCGCCTCCTACGAGCAGTACTTC; CDR3 protein: CASSASYEQYF
D gene: NA; CDR3 length: 14; J gene: TRBJ1-2; clone size: NA; V gene: TRBV11-2; CDR3 DNA: TGTGCCAGCAGCTTACGCGGGCGCCCCTATGGCTACACCTTC; CDR3 protein: CASSLRGRPYGYTF
D gene: NA; CDR3 length: 13; J gene: TRBJ2-1; clone size: NA; V gene: TRBV4-3; CDR3 DNA: TGCGCCAGCAGCCATCGTGGCAGCAATGAGCAGTTCTTC; CDR3 protein: CASSHRGSNEQFF
D gene: TRBD2; CDR3 length: 17; J gene: TRBJ2-1; clone size: few; V gene: TRBV7-3; CDR3 DNA: TGTGCCAGCAGCTCCCTATTCGGACTAGCGGCATACAATGAGCAGTTCTTC; CDR3 protein: CASSSLFGLAAYNEQFF
D gene: NA; CDR3 length: 14; J gene: TRBJ1-2; clone size: NA; V gene: TRBV5-1; CDR3 DNA: TGCGCCAGCAGCTTGTTAGAGGGAGTGTATGGCTACACCTTC; CDR3 protein: CASSLLEGVYGYTF
D gene: NA; CDR3 length: 14; J gene: TRBJ2-5; clone size: few; V gene: TRBV20-1; CDR3 DNA: TGCAGTGCTAGAGATTTTGGGGGGCTGGAGACCCAGTACTTC; CDR3 protein: CSARDFGGLETQYF
D gene: NA; CDR3 length: 14; J gene: TRBJ2-6; clone size: NA; V gene: TRBV28; CDR3 DNA: TGTGCCAGCGACGGGCCCTCTGGGGCCAACGTCCTGACTTTC; CDR3 protein: CASDGPSGANVLTF
D gene: NA; CDR3 length: 15; J gene: TRBJ2-3; clone size: NA; V gene: TRBV7-8; CDR3 DNA: TGTGCCAGCAGTCCCTCGGGGGAAAGCACAGATACGCAGTATTTT; CDR3 protein: CASSPSGESTDTQYF
D gene: TRBD1; CDR3 length: 15; J gene: TRBJ1-5; clone size: few; V gene: TRBV2; CDR3 DNA: TGTGCCAGCAGTCCCGGGACAGTAGGATATCAGCCCCAGCATTTT; CDR3 protein: CASSPGTVGYQPQHF
D gene: TRBD2; CDR3 length: 16; J gene: TRBJ2-1; clone size: NA; V gene: TRBV5-1; CDR3 DNA: TGCGCCAGCAGCTTGGTATTAGCGGGGGGGCCTAATGAGCAGTTCTTC; CDR3 protein: CASSLVLAGGPNEQFF
D gene: TRBD1; CDR3 length: 14; J gene: TRBJ2-1; clone size: few; V gene: TRBV7-2; CDR3 DNA: TGTGCCAGCAGCCAAGGACAGGGGGCGAATGAGCAGTTCTTC; CDR3 protein: CASSQGQGANEQFF
D gene: NA; CDR3 length: 11; J gene: TRBJ1-2; clone size: NA; V gene: TRBV6-2/TRBV6-3; CDR3 DNA: TGTGTCAGCAGTGACAACTATGGCTACACCTTC; CDR3 protein: CVSSDNYGYTF
D gene: TRBD2; CDR3 length: 14; J gene: TRBJ2-1; clone size: NA; V gene: TRBV5-1; CDR3 DNA: TGCGCCAGCAGCTCGGGGGGGCACAACAATGAGCAGTTCTTC; CDR3 protein: CASSSGGHNNEQFF
D gene: TRBD2; CDR3 length: 16; J gene: TRBJ2-2; clone size: few; V gene: TRBV19; CDR3 DNA: TGTGCCAGTAGTTCTCGGCAGCGGGAGTACACCGGGGAGCTGTTTTTT; CDR3 protein: CASSSRQREYTGELFF
D gene: TRBD1; CDR3 length: 16; J gene: TRBJ2-5; clone size: NA; V gene: TRBV28; CDR3 DNA: TGTGCCAGCAGTTCCCCTCGGGACAGGGTCAGAGAGACCCAGTACTTC; CDR3 protein: CASSSPRDRVRETQYF
D gene: TRBD2; CDR3 length: 14; J gene: TRBJ2-7; clone size: NA; V gene: TRBV28; CDR3 DNA: TGTGCCAGCAGACTGGGACTACCCTCCTACGAGCAGTACTTC; CDR3 protein: CASRLGLPSYEQYF
D gene: NA; CDR3 length: 17; J gene: TRBJ2-2; clone size: few; V gene: TRBV11-2; CDR3 DNA: TGTGCCAGCAGCTTAGGACTACAGGGCGCGAACACCGGGGAGCTGTTTTTT; CDR3 protein: CASSLGLQGANTGELFF
D gene: TRBD1; CDR3 length: 14; J gene: TRBJ1-5; clone size: NA; V gene: TRBV6-5; CDR3 DNA: TGTGCCAGCAGTGTGGACAGGGGGCAAGGGCGCCAGCATTTT; CDR3 protein: CASSVDRGQGRQHF
D gene: TRBD1; CDR3 length: 13; J gene: TRBJ1-2; clone size: many; V gene: TRBV29-1; CDR3 DNA: TGCAGCGTTGAAGTTTCAGGGGGGAATGGCTACACCTTC; CDR3 protein: CSVEVSGGNGYTF